The 8 T cell receptor beta chains below come from one sample, sequenced in a study of T cells in Graves' hyperthyroidism and ophthalmopathy. RNA transcripts yielded amplified TCR beta CDR3 regions. HTBI primers were employed in a first-round RT-PCR of the TCR CDR3. One entry per CDR3 protein results from TCRdb running MiXCR on the multiplex PCR reads. The sample has approximately 360,000 distinct CDR3 sequences, around a sixth seen once. The material sequenced was blood. All receptors derive from a woman aged 18 to 35 with Graves' hyperthyroidism that later progressed to Graves' ophthalmopathy.

This clonotype occurred many times. The chain is built from TRBV7-9 and TRBJ2-2, with TRBD2 matching over 7 bases. Trimming at V came to 5 bases and at J to 4 bases, leaving 10 bases not matched to a gene. Looked up from germline, CDR1 is SEHNR and CDR2 is FQNEAQ (reference sequence). The CDR3 runs to 16 residues. The CDR3 loop reads CASSARGTISTGELFF. CDR3 bases: TGTGCCAGCAGCGCCAGAGGGACTATAAGCACCGGGGAGCTGTTTTTT.

This clonotype occurred many times. The chain has TRBV20-1 and TRBJ1-5, with 11 nucleotides matching TRBD1. Germline values: CDR1 DFQATT, CDR2 SNEGSKA (reference sequence). The CDR3 totals 14 residues. The V and J ends lost 6 bases and 5 bases, in that order; junction bases with no gene match: 6. In nucleotides, the CDR3 is TGCAGTGCCAGGGACAGGGGGTTCGATCAGCCCCAGCATTTT. It yields the protein CSARDRGFDQPQHF.

This clonotype was observed at least ten times. The CDR3 sequence is CASSYPLGTDLNQPQHF. CDR3 nucleotides: TGTGCCAGCAGTTACCCACTCGGGACAGACTTGAATCAGCCCCAGCATTTT. This sequence joins TRBV6-2 or TRBV6-3 and TRBJ1-5; TRBD1 matches at 7 bases. The CDR3 contains 17 residues. The ends lost 2 bases at V and 4 bases at J; junction bases unmatched: 11. Germline lookup yields CDR1 MNHEY and CDR2 SVGEGT.

There are a few counts of this clonotype. The J gene is TRBJ1-1, the V gene TRBV6-1, with D perhaps TRBD1 (6 bases). The germline V gene encodes CDR1 MNHNS and CDR2 SASEGT. The CDR3 sequence is 12 residues long. The V and J ends lost 6 bases and 6 bases respectively, with 11 bases between them. CDR3 region: CASSPGAAEAFF. The CDR3 DNA is TGTGCCAGCAGCCCAGGGGCCGCTGAAGCTTTCTTT.

This clonotype was seen a handful of times. J is TRBJ2-7 and V is TRBV28; 10 nucleotides match TRBD1. Germline values: CDR1 MDHEN, CDR2 SYDVKM. Germline trimming cut 4 bases from V and 4 bases from J; bases unmatched to any gene: 7. The CDR3 consists of 15 residues. The CDR3 loop is CASSSSGQGIYEQYF. CDR3 bases: TGTGCCAGCAGTTCCTCGGGACAGGGGATTTACGAGCAGTACTTC.

This clonotype has more than one count but fewer than ten. This sequence joins TRBV7-9 and TRBJ2-2, with no clear D. This CDR3 is 17 amino acids long. Looked up from germline, CDR1 is SEHNR and CDR2 is FQNEAQ (reference sequence). Trimming stripped 0 bases from V and 0 bases from J, with 11 bases between. CDR3 in amino acids: CASSLAGVGTNTGELFF. The CDR3, as DNA: TGTGCCAGCAGCTTAGCTGGGGTGGGGACGAACACCGGGGAGCTGTTTTTT.

This clonotype was seen many times. The CDR3: CASSYPPGLGRTKVNEQFF. CDR3 DNA: TGTGCCAGCAGTTACCCTCCGGGACTAGGTCGGACTAAGGTAAATGAGCAGTTCTTC. This chain uses TRBV6-2 or TRBV6-3 with TRBJ2-1; 8 bases are a match to TRBD2. The CDR3 loop spans 19 amino acids. V was clipped by 2 bases and J by 7 bases; unmatched bases: 19. Germline assignment: CDR1 MNHEY and CDR2 SVGEGT.

This clonotype showed up just a few times. This chain links TRBV6-4 with TRBJ2-3; D is ambiguous. Germline V gene lookup returns CDR1 MRHNA and CDR2 SNTAGT. Trimming left V 2 bases short and J 4 bases short, with 13 bases between. The length of the CDR3 is 15 residues. The CDR3 bases are TGTGCCAGCAGTGACGGAAATATGGGCGCAGATACGCAGTATTTT. It yields the protein CASSDGNMGADTQYF.